Below are 10 T cell receptor beta chains sequenced from a single sample in a study of radiation and T cells in renal cell carcinoma. Time point of the sample: blood 4 weeks post-SBRT, at nephrectomy. Described treatment: 15 Gy SBRT to primary tumor, nephrectomy 4 weeks later. Libraries were prepared by immunoSEQ multiplex PCR; TCRdb keeps only in-frame clonotypes and omits some of them. Here the sample spans approximately 90,000 clones, around four fifths being singletons. Here the sequenced sample was blood, taken from a patient whose treatment included radiotherapy and nephrectomy. The receptors shown here come from a man in his fifties or sixties with renal cell carcinoma.

This clone was seen once. The V gene is TRBV30, the J gene TRBJ2-2; 7 bases match TRBD1. The CDR3 length is 15 residues. Unmatched junction bases numbered 7, after V lost 0 bases and J lost 6 bases. CDR1 is GTSNPN and CDR2 is SVGIG in the germline V gene (reference sequence). CDR3 coding DNA: TGTGCCTGGAGTGTACTTGGCCAGGGGGCCGGGGAGCTGTTTTTT. Its protein is CAWSVLGQGAGELFF.

The genes are TRBV7-8 and TRBJ2-5; 9 nucleotides agree with TRBD2. Germline CDR1 is SGHVS and CDR2 is FQNEAQ. V lost 8 bases to trimming and J lost 5 bases; unmatched junction nucleotides: 9. The CDR3 runs 14 residues. CDR3 DNA: TGTGCCAGCCGACCGGGGACTAGCCGGGAGACCCAGTACTTC. It encodes CASRPGTSRETQYF.

This sequence joins TRBV18 and TRBJ1-4, with 7 positions matching TRBD1. Germline CDR1 is KGHSH and CDR2 is LQKENI. The CDR3 covers 15 residues. J gave up 3 bases and V 4 bases, and 5 bases lay outside the gene matches. DNA of the CDR3: TGTGCCAGCTCACTGAACAGGGGAGCTAATGAAAAACTGTTTTTT. It specifies CASSLNRGANEKLFF.

V and J are TRBV7-8 and TRBJ2-1; D might be TRBD2 (6 bases). Germline V lookup: CDR1 SGHVS, CDR2 FQNEAQ. The ends were cut back, 1 base at V and 1 base at J, with 8 bases in the middle. The CDR3 loop spans 15 amino acids. The CDR3 DNA is TGTGCCAGCAGCTTAGTCGGGGGATCCTACAATGAGCAGTTCTTC. It is translated as CASSLVGGSYNEQFF.

The V call is TRBV4-1, the J call TRBJ1-4; 11 bases map to TRBD1. The germline CDR1 and CDR2 sequences are MGHRA and YSYEKL. The V and J ends lost 4 bases and 8 bases, in that order; junction bases with no gene match: 6. This CDR3 region has 15 residues. The CDR3 protein is CASSRGQGVGEKLFF. For the CDR3, the DNA is TGCGCCAGCAGCCGGGGACAGGGGGTAGGGGAAAAACTGTTTTTT.

In its sample, this clone was seen a few times. The genes are TRBV27 and TRBJ2-7; possibly TRBD2 for D (6 bases). The CDR3 is 14 residues long. Germline-derived CDR1 and CDR2 are MNHEY and SMNVEV (reference sequence). Trimming stripped 6 bases from V and 6 bases from J, with 18 bases between. DNA of the CDR3: TGTGCCAGCAGACTGAACGGGGGTGAAGGCGAGCAGTACTTC. Its translation: CASRLNGGEGEQYF.

CDR3 nucleotide sequence: TGCGCCAGCAGACAGGGGGCATCCACCGGGGAGCTGTTTTTT. Its translation is CASRQGASTGELFF. The chain combines TRBV10-1 with TRBJ2-2; 9 nucleotides match TRBD1. J gave up 4 bases and V 6 bases, and 3 bases lay outside the gene matches. The germline CDR1 and CDR2 sequences are WNHNN and SYGVQD (reference sequence). CDR3 length equals 14 residues.

This chain joins TRBV6-5 and TRBJ2-7; possibly TRBD1 for D (5 bases). This CDR3 is built from 13 residues. With 4 bases removed from V and 7 bases from J, the gap between germline ends came to 14 bases. The germline V gene has CDR1 MNHEY and CDR2 SVGAGI. The CDR3 spells CASSSAGLGEQYF. The CDR3 nucleotides are TGTGCCAGCAGTTCCGCAGGGTTGGGAGAGCAGTACTTC.

This chain uses TRBV19 with TRBJ1-5; D is possibly TRBD1 (5 bases). In germline, CDR1 is LNHDA, CDR2 SQIVND (reference sequence). CDR3 length equals 15 residues. Trimming shortened V by 4 bases and J by 0 bases, and 10 bases separated the two germline ends. The CDR3 loop is CASSTTGYSNQPQHF. Here the CDR3 DNA reads TGTGCCAGTAGTACAACAGGATATAGCAATCAGCCCCAGCATTTT.

V usage is TRBV9 and J usage is TRBJ1-3; TRBD1 matches at 7 bases. From germline, CDR1 is SGDLS and CDR2 YYNGEE. V shed 2 bases, J shed 4 bases, and the junction held 6 bases outside the gene matches. The CDR3 runs to 15 residues. CDR3 coding DNA: TGTGCCAGCAGCGTTCAGGACAGGCCCGGAAACACCATATATTTT. Encoded protein: CASSVQDRPGNTIYF.